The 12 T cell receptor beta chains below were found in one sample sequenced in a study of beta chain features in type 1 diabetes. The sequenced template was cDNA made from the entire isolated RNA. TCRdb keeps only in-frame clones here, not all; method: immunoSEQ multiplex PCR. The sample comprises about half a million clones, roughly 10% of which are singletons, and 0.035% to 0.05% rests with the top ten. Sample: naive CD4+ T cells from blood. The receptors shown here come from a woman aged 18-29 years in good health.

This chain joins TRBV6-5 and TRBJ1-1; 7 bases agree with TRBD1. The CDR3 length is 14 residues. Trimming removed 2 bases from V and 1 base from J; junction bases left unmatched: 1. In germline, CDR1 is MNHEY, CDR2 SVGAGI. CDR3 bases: TGTGCCAGCAGTTACGACAGGGCGAACACTGAAGCTTTCTTT. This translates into CASSYDRANTEAFF.

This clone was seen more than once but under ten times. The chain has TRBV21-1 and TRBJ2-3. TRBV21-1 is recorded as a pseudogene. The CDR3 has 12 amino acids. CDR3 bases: TGTGCCAGCAGCGGACGCACAGATACGCAGTATTTT. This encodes CASSGRTDTQYF.

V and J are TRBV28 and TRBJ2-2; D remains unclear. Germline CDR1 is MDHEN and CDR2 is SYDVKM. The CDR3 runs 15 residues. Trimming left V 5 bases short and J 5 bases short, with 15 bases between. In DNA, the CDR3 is TGTGCCAGCAGTCCTTCTTCTGGCGGAACCGGGGAGCTGTTTTTT. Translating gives CASSPSSGGTGELFF. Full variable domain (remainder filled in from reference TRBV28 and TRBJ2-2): DVKVTQSSRYLVKRTGEKVFLECVQDMDHENMFWYRQDPGLGLRLIYFSYDVKMKEKGDIPEGYSVSREKKERFSLILESASTNQTSMYLCASSPSSGGTGELFFGEGSRLTVL.

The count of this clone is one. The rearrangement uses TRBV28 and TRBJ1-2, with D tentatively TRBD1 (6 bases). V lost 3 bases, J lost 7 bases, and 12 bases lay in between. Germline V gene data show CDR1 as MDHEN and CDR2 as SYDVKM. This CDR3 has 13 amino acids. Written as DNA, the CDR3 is TGTGCCAGCAGTTTCCTGGGGGCCGGTGGCTACACCTTC. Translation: CASSFLGAGGYTF.

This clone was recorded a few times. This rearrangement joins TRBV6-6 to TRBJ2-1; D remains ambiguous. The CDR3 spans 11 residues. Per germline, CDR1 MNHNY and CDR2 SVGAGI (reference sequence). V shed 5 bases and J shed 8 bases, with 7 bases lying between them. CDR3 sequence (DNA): TGTGCCAGCAGTCCTAAGGATGAGCAGTTCTTC. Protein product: CASSPKDEQFF.

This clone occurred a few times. The CDR3 reads CASSPDTPVGFNQPQHF. CDR3 nucleotide sequence: TGTGCCAGTAGTCCCGACACCCCGGTGGGCTTCAATCAGCCCCAGCATTTT. This rearrangement joins TRBV19 to TRBJ1-5; no clear D gene. There are 17 residues in the CDR3. The germline V gene encodes CDR1 LNHDA and CDR2 SQIVND (reference sequence). Deletions cut 5 bases from V and 3 bases from J, with 20 bases between.

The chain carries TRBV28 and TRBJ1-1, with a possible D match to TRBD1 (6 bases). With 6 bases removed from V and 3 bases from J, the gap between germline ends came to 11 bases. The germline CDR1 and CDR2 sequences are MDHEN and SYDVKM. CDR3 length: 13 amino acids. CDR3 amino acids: CASRLDRYTEAFF. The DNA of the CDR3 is TGTGCCAGCAGACTAGACAGGTACACTGAAGCTTTCTTT.

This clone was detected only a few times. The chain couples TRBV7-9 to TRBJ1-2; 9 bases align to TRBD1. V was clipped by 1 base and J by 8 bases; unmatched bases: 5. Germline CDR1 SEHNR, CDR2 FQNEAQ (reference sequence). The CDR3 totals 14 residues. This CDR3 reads CASSLGWTGEGYTF. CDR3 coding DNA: TGTGCCAGCAGCTTAGGATGGACAGGGGAAGGCTACACCTTC.

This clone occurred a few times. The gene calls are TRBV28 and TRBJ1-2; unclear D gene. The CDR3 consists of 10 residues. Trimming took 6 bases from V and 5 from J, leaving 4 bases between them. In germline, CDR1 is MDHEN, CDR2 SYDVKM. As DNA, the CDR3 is TGTGCCAGCAGAAGTTATGGCTACACCTTC. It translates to CASRSYGYTF.

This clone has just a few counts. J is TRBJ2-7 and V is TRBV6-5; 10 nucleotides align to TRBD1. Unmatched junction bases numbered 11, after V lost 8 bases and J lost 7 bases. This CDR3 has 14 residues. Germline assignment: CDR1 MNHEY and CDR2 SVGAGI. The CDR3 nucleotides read TGTGCCAGCTCCCGGGACAGGGGACCTCGGGAGCAGTACTTC. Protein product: CASSRDRGPREQYF.

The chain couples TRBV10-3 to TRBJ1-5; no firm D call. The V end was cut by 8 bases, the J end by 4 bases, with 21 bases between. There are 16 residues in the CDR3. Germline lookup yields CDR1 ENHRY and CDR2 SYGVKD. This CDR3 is CAISGVGAAPNQPQHF. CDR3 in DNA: TGTGCCATCTCCGGGGTGGGTGCAGCACCGAATCAGCCCCAGCATTTT.

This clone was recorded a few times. The chain's CDR3 is CASSEHGGRAVETQYF. In nucleotides, the CDR3 is TGTGCCAGCAGTGAGCATGGCGGGAGGGCCGTTGAGACCCAGTACTTC. The gene calls are TRBV2 and TRBJ2-5; 9 positions match TRBD2. This CDR3 comprises 16 residues. CDR1 and CDR2 (germline): SNHLY, FYNNEI. Trimming at V came to 3 bases and at J to 5 bases, leaving 10 bases not matched to a gene.